A selection of T cell receptor beta chains follows, all from one sample in a study of cytomegalovirus exposure and HLA in healthy donors. Profiling relied on immunoSEQ multiplex PCR, and the TCRdb table lists in-frame clones only, not all of them. The table includes 150,000 to 180,000 clones, about 80% detected once. Sequencing used PBMCs. The source of these receptors is a man aged 25 to 40 in good health and CMV-seropositive. Each CDR3 is given with its conserved first and last residue. The order of the fields is clone size, J gene, V gene, D gene, CDR3 length, CDR3 DNA, CDR3 protein. D genes are given only for firm matches. Expanded clones are given a class, and other clones once, few, many or no size at all.

-,TRBJ2-3,TRBV28,TRBD1,15,TGTGCCAGCCGCGCCGAGGACAGGCGCACAGATACGCAGTATTTT,CASRAEDRRTDTQYF
once,TRBJ1-1,TRBV29-1,TRBD1,13,TGCAGCGTTAACCCTTCAGGGGGTTTTGAAGCTTTCTTT,CSVNPSGGFEAFF
-,TRBJ2-7,TRBV29-1,-,14,TGCAGCGTTGCCTCGGGGGTAACTCCCTACGAGCAGTACTTC,CSVASGVTPYEQYF
-,TRBJ2-3,TRBV5-6,-,14,TGTGCCAGCAGCTTGGCCAGGAGGGCAGATACGCAGTATTTT,CASSLARRADTQYF
-,TRBJ2-7,TRBV6-1,TRBD2,15,TGTGCCAGCCGCCCCGGCGCGGGAGGTTTGTACGAGCAGTACTTC,CASRPGAGGLYEQYF
-,TRBJ2-4,TRBV5-4,-,13,TGTGCCAGCAGCTTGGACACCAAAAACATTCAGTACTTC,CASSLDTKNIQYF
-,TRBJ2-7,TRBV6-1,-,16,TGTGCCAGCAGTGAATTAAGAACAGGGTATCCCTACGAGCAGTACTTC,CASSELRTGYPYEQYF
-,TRBJ1-5,TRBV28,-,15,TGTGCCAGCAGTTTACCTGAGTATAGCAATCAGCCCCAGCATTTT,CASSLPEYSNQPQHF
once,TRBJ1-1,TRBV28,TRBD1,15,TGTGCCAGCAGTTCCCTTACAGGGGCTTCCGCTGAAGCTTTCTTT,CASSSLTGASAEAFF
-,TRBJ1-3,TRBV19,TRBD1,18,TGTGCCAGTACGGGTAGAGTCCGACAGGGGCGGTCCGGAAACACCATATATTTT,CASTGRVRQGRSGNTIYF
few,TRBJ2-1,TRBV4-1,TRBD2,15,TGCGCCAGCAGCCCGGGACTAGCGGTAACCAATGAGCAGTTCTTC,CASSPGLAVTNEQFF
-,TRBJ2-7,TRBV7-9,-,13,TGTGCCAGCAGCTTACCTAGTAGGTACGAGCAGTACTTC,CASSLPSRYEQYF
-,TRBJ2-7,TRBV5-8,TRBD2,16,TGTGCCAGCAGCTTATATAACGGGAGGCTTCCCTACGAGCAGTACTTC,CASSLYNGRLPYEQYF
-,TRBJ1-2,TRBV9,TRBD1,16,TGTGCCAGCAGCGTGACACCCGGGACAGGGGTCTATGGCTACACCTTC,CASSVTPGTGVYGYTF
once,TRBJ2-1,TRBV11-2,TRBD1,16,TGTGCCAGCAGCTTATCGCTCCCAGGGGGCTTTAATGAGCAGTTCTTC,CASSLSLPGGFNEQFF
-,TRBJ2-6,TRBV2,TRBD2,16,TGTGCCAGCAGTGAATTCGCGGGAGCTGGGGCCAACGTCCTGACTTTC,CASSEFAGAGANVLTF
-,TRBJ1-4,TRBV7-2,-,14,TGTGCCAGCAGCCTACAGCCCTCCGCTGAAAAACTGTTTTTT,CASSLQPSAEKLFF
-,TRBJ1-2,TRBV2,-,15,TGTGCCATACCCTCGGGACTCAACTCTAACTATGGCTACACCTTC,CAIPSGLNSNYGYTF
-,TRBJ2-2,TRBV9,TRBD1,15,TGTGCCAGCAGCGAGGGGGCGGGGAACACCGGGGAGCTGTTTTTT,CASSEGAGNTGELFF
-,TRBJ2-1,TRBV27,TRBD2,15,TGTGCCAGCAGTTACGTCCCGGGACTAGCAGGCGAGCAGTTCTTC,CASSYVPGLAGEQFF
once,TRBJ1-2,TRBV6-5,TRBD1,14,TGTGCCAGCAGTTACTCGTGGACAGGGGACGGCTACACCTTC,CASSYSWTGDGYTF
-,TRBJ2-4,TRBV10-1,-,12,TGCGCCAGCAGTGACCGGGGAAACATTCAGTACTTC,CASSDRGNIQYF
-,TRBJ2-1,TRBV21-1,-,14,TGTGCCAGCACCGGGACTAGCGGGAGCTATGAGCAGTTCTTC,CASTGTSGSYEQFF
-,TRBJ2-7,TRBV27,-,13,TGTGCCAGCAGTTTAGGCGGGGCGGGAGAGCAGTACTTC,CASSLGGAGEQYF
-,TRBJ2-5,TRBV5-8,-,15,TGTGCCAGCAGCTCGTCCCGAGGCGGGGTCGAGACCCAGTACTTC,CASSSSRGGVETQYF
-,TRBJ2-3,TRBV19,TRBD2,17,TGTGCCAGTAGTACACCCACTAGCGGAGTCGACACAGATACGCAGTATTTT,CASSTPTSGVDTDTQYF
-,TRBJ2-3,TRBV28,TRBD1,15,TGTGCCAGCAAGGTAGACAGGGGGACCACAGATACGCAGTATTTT,CASKVDRGTTDTQYF
-,TRBJ2-1,TRBV5-1,-,15,TGCGCCAGCAGCGGGGGTAGCGGCCGGCTATATGAGCAGTTCTTC,CASSGGSGRLYEQFF
once,TRBJ2-7,TRBV21-1,-,23,TGTGCCAGCAGAAAGAGTTGTGGGCGACCTAGCGGGAGGATCAATTTTAGCTCCTACGAGCAGTACTTC,CASRKSCGRPSGRINFSSYEQYF
-,TRBJ1-1,TRBV12-5,TRBD1,14,TGTGCTAGTGGTTTGATAGGGGGCAGTGCTGAAGCTTTCTTT,CASGLIGGSAEAFF
-,TRBJ2-3,TRBV9,TRBD1,16,TGTGCCAGCAGAAGGACCGGGACAGGGGGCGTGGATACGCAGTATTTT,CASRRTGTGGVDTQYF
-,TRBJ2-7,TRBV19,TRBD1,16,TGTGCCAGTAGTACCCTAGGACAGGGGGCAAGTCGCGAGCAGTACTTC,CASSTLGQGASREQYF
-,TRBJ2-1,TRBV25-1,TRBD1,15,TGTGCCAGCAGGAACCGGGACAGGGTCTACAATGAGCAGTTCTTC,CASRNRDRVYNEQFF
-,TRBJ2-7,TRBV6-1,TRBD1,14,TGTGCCAGCAGTGGGGACAGGGCGAGGTACGAGCAGTACTTC,CASSGDRARYEQYF
-,TRBJ2-6,TRBV19,TRBD1,16,TGTGCCAGTAGTACCGCAGGGGGCGCTGGGGCCAACGTCCTGACTTTC,CASSTAGGAGANVLTF
-,TRBJ2-7,TRBV19,TRBD1,14,TGTGCCAGTAGTACACGACAGGGTTGGCACGAGCAGTACTTC,CASSTRQGWHEQYF
-,TRBJ1-4,TRBV4-2,-,14,TGTGCCAGCAGCTCACCAGGCCATAATGAAAAACTGTTTTTT,CASSSPGHNEKLFF
-,TRBJ2-1,TRBV9,TRBD2,15,TGTGCCAGCAGCGTTAGCGGGAGGCCCTACAATGAGCAGTTCTTC,CASSVSGRPYNEQFF
-,TRBJ1-5,TRBV6-1,TRBD1,13,TGTGCCAGCAGCGGGACAGGCCGCCAGCCCCAGCATTTT,CASSGTGRQPQHF
-,TRBJ2-5,TRBV7-2,TRBD2,16,TGTGCCAGCAACAAGTGGCGGGAGGGAGGGCAAGAGACCCAGTACTTC,CASNKWREGGQETQYF
-,TRBJ1-2,TRBV20-1,TRBD1,10,TGCAGTGTCGGAGGGGGCGGCTACACCTTC,CSVGGGGYTF
-,TRBJ1-3,TRBV5-1,-,15,TGCGCCAGCAGCTATGGGACAAGTACAAGAAACACCATATATTTT,CASSYGTSTRNTIYF
-,TRBJ2-1,TRBV9,-,17,TGTGCCAGCAGCGTGTGGGAGGACCCGAGCTCCTACAATGAGCAGTTCTTC,CASSVWEDPSSYNEQFF
-,TRBJ2-5,TRBV27,-,15,TGTGCCAGCAGTAAGGCAGGGATGTACCAAGAGACCCAGTACTTC,CASSKAGMYQETQYF
-,TRBJ1-1,TRBV9,TRBD1,14,TGTGCCAGCAGCAGGGGACAGGGGGACACTGAAGCTTTCTTT,CASSRGQGDTEAFF
-,TRBJ2-5,TRBV6-1,TRBD2,18,TGTGCCAGCAGTGACGGAAGACTAGCGGGACGGTTAGAAGAGACCCAGTACTTC,CASSDGRLAGRLEETQYF
-,TRBJ1-2,TRBV28,-,12,TGTGCCAGCAGTACCCATACATATGGCTACACCTTC,CASSTHTYGYTF
few,TRBJ1-2,TRBV9,-,16,TGTGCCAGCAGCGTAAATGGGGTGGGGGGGAACTATGGCTACACCTTC,CASSVNGVGGNYGYTF
few,TRBJ2-7,TRBV7-6,-,15,TGTGCCAGCAGCACGTACAGTTTGGGCACCTACGAGCAGTACTTC,CASSTYSLGTYEQYF
few,TRBJ2-7,TRBV6-5,TRBD1,14,TGTGCCATCAGTATCCGGGACAGGACCTACGAGCAGTACTTC,CAISIRDRTYEQYF
-,TRBJ2-1,TRBV5-4,TRBD1,15,TGTGCCAGCAGCCGTGACAGGGGGTTGTACAATGAGCAGTTCTTC,CASSRDRGLYNEQFF